Shown below are 7 T cell receptor beta chains from a single sample sequenced in a study of blood T cell repertoires in COVID-19. The table came from immunoSEQ multiplex PCR; TCRdb's copy has only in-frame clones and leaves some out. The repertoire includes 100,000 to 150,000 clones, around four fifths of them detected once, and about 9.6% sits in the top ten. Sequencing was performed on peripheral blood. The receptors were gathered from a man in his forties with active or convalescent COVID-19.

V gene TRBV7-2 combines with J gene TRBJ1-2; 9 bases are shared with TRBD1. J lost 2 bases, V lost 5 bases, and 9 bases had no gene match. Germline CDR1 is SGHTA and CDR2 is FQGNSA. The CDR3 runs to 16 residues. This CDR3 is CASSPKGTGLNYGYTF. CDR3 nucleotides: TGTGCCAGCAGCCCAAAGGGGACAGGGCTAAACTATGGCTACACCTTC. The full variable domain, with the rest looked up from reference TRBV7-2 and TRBJ1-2, is GAGVSQSPSNKVTEKGKDVELRCDPISGHTALYWYRQSLGQGLEFLIYFQGNSAPDKSGLPSDRFSAERTGGSVSTLTIQRTQQEDSAVYLCASSPKGTGLNYGYTFGSGTRLTVV.

This chain joins TRBV5-8 and TRBJ1-6; D might be TRBD1 (6 bases). Germline V gives CDR1 SGHTS, CDR2 YDEGEE. V was clipped by 4 bases and J by 9 bases, with 14 bases between them. This CDR3 comprises 14 residues. CDR3 protein: CASSRGGQGSPLHF. The CDR3 DNA reads TGTGCCAGCAGCCGGGGGGGGCAGGGTTCACCCCTCCACTTT.

This rearrangement joins TRBV19 to TRBJ2-7; 7 bases agree with TRBD2. The V and J ends lost 3 bases and 3 bases, in that order; junction bases with no gene match: 11. Germline CDR1 reads LNHDA; CDR2 reads SQIVND (reference sequence). The CDR3 spans 16 residues. The CDR3 spells CASSISGASGNYEQYF. CDR3 DNA sequence: TGTGCCAGTAGTATTTCCGGGGCTAGCGGTAACTACGAGCAGTACTTC.

The CDR3: CASSQNRRTEAFF. The CDR3 DNA is TGTGCCAGCAGCCAAAACAGGCGCACTGAAGCTTTCTTT. J is TRBJ1-1 and V is TRBV3-1 (or the pseudogene TRBV3-2), with D perhaps TRBD1 (5 bases). There are 13 residues in the CDR3. Between the trimmed V and J ends, which lost 2 bases and 4 bases, there was a span of 8 bases. The germline gives CDR1 LGHDT, CDR2 YNNKEL (reference sequence).

Points on this clone: No conserved phenylalanine or tryptophan ends this CDR3, so it is likely a read error. It is unclear where the CDR3 begins or ends on the DNA, so no DNA is shown, and the CDR3 is as TCRdb lists it. This chain joins TRBV5-4 and TRBJ2-4; the table assigns TRBD1, which was not confirmed against the DNA. The CDR3 spans 10 residues, counting both ends. The germline V gene encodes CDR1 SGHNT and CDR2 YYREEE (reference sequence). The CDR3 is CASSLETGAT.

This chain connects TRBV6-5 to TRBJ1-6; D is unresolved. The ends were cut back, 6 bases at V and 10 bases at J, with 16 bases in the middle. There are 14 residues in the CDR3. The V gene's germline CDR1 is MNHEY and CDR2 SVGAGI. CDR3 sequence (DNA): TGTGCCAGCAGCCCAAGCTACTTCGCCTCACCCCTCCACTTT. Its protein is CASSPSYFASPLHF.

CDR3 residues: CATSELGQGKEPQHF. The CDR3 nucleotides read TGTGCCACCAGTGAATTGGGACAGGGTAAAGAGCCCCAGCATTTT. This rearrangement joins TRBV24-1 to TRBJ1-5; 9 positions agree with TRBD1. V was clipped by 4 bases and J by 8 bases; unmatched bases: 8. This CDR3 has 15 amino acids. Germline V gives CDR1 KGHDR, CDR2 SFDVKD.